This T cell receptor beta chain was found in a study of shared clonotypes between healthy human individuals (dated by TCRdb to the early 2020s). Notes on the research overall: A few men and a couple of women, aged 18 to 49 years, made up the cohort. Blood TCR repertoires of a handful of healthy adults were deeply sequenced to estimate repertoire size and the extent of clonotype sharing between individuals. Per donor, leukapheresis produced somewhere between about 0.8 and 9.5 billion PBMCs. Per donor, three plates each were used for CD4 naive and CD4 memory, two for CD8 naive, and one for CD8 memory. Libraries were prepared and TCR repertoires were sequenced by different laboratories using diverse techniques, in order to increase sequencing depth and limit assay-specific biases.

Broader findings and caveats from the paper: When several donors were compared, the shared fraction of clonotypes was 5% to 6.5% for naive CD4, less than 4% for naive CD8, 2% to 2.5% for memory CD4, and 0.35% to 0.5% for memory CD8. Clonotypes shared by all four sorted-subset donors showed higher generation probabilities than non-shared clonotypes. Naive subsets generally had larger estimated clonotype richness than memory subsets. Based on pairwise subsampling, the degree of clonotype sharing among donors was expected to be affected by sequencing depth. Only blood was sampled, and tissue TCR repertoires likely differ from those in blood. Incomplete sequencing was indicated by rarefaction of sorted-subset datasets, despite the large sequencing depth. Because the study included only a small number of donors, the genetic and exposure-history diversity represented was limited.

The donors were healthy, HIV-negative adults who had no recently reported acute infections or vaccinations. Every donor was a Caucasian adult residing in Nashville, Tennessee, USA. CD4+ T cells were enriched by magnetic negative selection, after which naive cells were positively selected on CD45RA and the negative fraction was taken as the memory subset. Blood was collected by leukapheresis, and PBMCs were isolated by Ficoll-Histopaque density gradient centrifugation and then cryopreserved in liquid nitrogen vapor phase. Analytical flow cytometry was used to check the purity and quantity of each magnetically sorted T cell population. Each sorted fraction had its genomic DNA isolated and then quantified by UV absorbance on a Nanodrop 2000c. Measured from the cysteine to the phenylalanine, the CDR3 is 14 residues long. Just the 42-base CDR3 DNA is kept, in frame starting at base 1. The V and J ends are trimmed by 4 bases and 2 bases, leaving 10 bases between them. CDR1 MNHEY and CDR2 SVGAGI are derived from the germline V gene.

As for this clone: Its antigen is still unknown. Base qualities are missing; no much larger clone stands one base away.

Using the deep immunoSEQ assay, multiplex PCR amplified TCR CDR3 regions from genomic DNA. Genomic DNA extracted from each cell subset was distributed evenly over all wells of several immunoSEQ 96-well plates, and each plate served as one replicate. For sorted subsets, each replicate PCR was loaded with approximately 0.2 ug genomic DNA, equivalent to 30,000 or so T cell genomes. Purified libraries were quantified with a Qubit 3.0 fluorometer, sized on a Bioanalyzer 2100, and re-quantified with the KAPA Library Quantification kit. Every immunoSEQ 96-well plate was sequenced on a dedicated single-read 150-cycle Illumina NextSeq 550 flow cell. The study's own analysis went as follows. Because the immunoSEQ output included only junctional sequences and no quality scores, the filtering could not be the same as the filtering used for full-length reads. Sequences were annotated with PyIR, a Python wrapper for IgBLAST v1.9, and V/J genes and CDR3 were assigned using IMGT germline references. Reads were removed for weak V/J assignments (E-value above 1e-6), missing CDR3, stop codons, out-of-frame junctions, or ambiguous translated residues. V3J clonotypes were defined by identical inferred V gene, J gene, and CDR3 amino acid sequence. Percentage overlap between repertoires was computed as shared unique clonotypes divided by the size of the smaller repertoire. Three approaches were used to assess repertoire richness: RTK rarefaction, the Chao1 estimator, and Recon v2.1 estimates of unobserved clonotypes. Generation probabilities were computed with OLGA for all TCRbeta clonotypes obtained by the gDNA method from a few donors. The immuneACCESS repertoire file appears here via TCRdb, limited to in-frame rearrangements. These files lack a portion of the clones; in checked studies, under half of the deficit traces to unresolved V genes, and the cause of the others is not known. For V, J and clone size, that table is used; D and trimming come from the DNA. The sample profile shows about 1.5 million clones; roughly 96% of them were found once. Jointly, the top ten make up roughly 1.2% of the sample.

Sequencing was done on a sample of naive CD4+ T cells sorted from blood. The meaning of the sample's cell subset or site label: CD45RA+ positively selected. This receptor was taken from a man aged 25 to 40 in good health. In this chain, TRBV6-5 is recombined with TRBJ2-3; 6 matching bases give a weak D call of TRBD2. CDR3 protein: CASSWAGYTDTQYF. The bases read TGTGCCAGCAGTTGGGCGGGGTACACAGATACGCAGTATTTT.